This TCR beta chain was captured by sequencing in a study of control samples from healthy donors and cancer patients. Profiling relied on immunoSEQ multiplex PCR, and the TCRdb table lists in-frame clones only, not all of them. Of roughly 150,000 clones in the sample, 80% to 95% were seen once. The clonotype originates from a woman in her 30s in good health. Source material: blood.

The CDR3 nucleotides are TGTGCCAGCAGTTTATCCACGGAGTTTAACTATGGCTACACCTTC. It codes for CASSLSTEFNYGYTF. V usage is TRBV28 and J usage is TRBJ1-2, with D hard to call. With 1 base removed from V and 1 base from J, the gap between germline ends came to 10 bases. The germline gives CDR1 MDHEN, CDR2 SYDVKM. This CDR3 spans 15 amino acids.